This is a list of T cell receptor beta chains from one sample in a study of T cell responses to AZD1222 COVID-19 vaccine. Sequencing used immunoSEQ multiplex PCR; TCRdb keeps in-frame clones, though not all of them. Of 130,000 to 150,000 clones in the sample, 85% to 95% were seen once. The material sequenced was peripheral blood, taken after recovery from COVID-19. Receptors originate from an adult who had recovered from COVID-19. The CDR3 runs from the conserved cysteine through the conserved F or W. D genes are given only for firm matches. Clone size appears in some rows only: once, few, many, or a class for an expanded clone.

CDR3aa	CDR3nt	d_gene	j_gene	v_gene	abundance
CASSQVQGASEAFF	TGTGCCAGCAGCCAAGTACAGGGGGCCTCTGAAGCTTTCTTT	TRBD1	TRBJ1-1	TRBV3-1/TRBV3-2	NA
CASSLNLDEQYF	TGTGCCAGCAGCTTAAATCTGGACGAGCAGTACTTC	NA	TRBJ2-7	TRBV7-9	NA
CASSFTAGTGNEQYF	TGTGCCAGCAGCTTCACAGCCGGGACAGGGAACGAGCAGTACTTC	TRBD1	TRBJ2-7	TRBV7-9	once
CASSPDRSYEQYF	TGTGCCAGCAGCCCCGACAGGTCCTACGAGCAGTACTTC	NA	TRBJ2-7	TRBV12-3/TRBV12-4	NA
CASRARTGPNEQFF	TGTGCCAGCAGAGCTCGGACAGGGCCCAATGAGCAGTTCTTC	TRBD1	TRBJ2-1	TRBV11-2	NA
CASSPRTGTGNTIYF	TGTGCCAGCAGCCCTCGGACAGGGACTGGAAACACCATATATTTT	TRBD1	TRBJ1-3	TRBV9	NA
CASSLGSPVNQPQHF	TGTGCCAGCAGCCTAGGGTCACCGGTAAATCAGCCCCAGCATTTT	NA	TRBJ1-5	TRBV3-1/TRBV3-2	NA
CASSVVAGSSTVTGELFF	TGTGCCAGCAGCGTAGTCGCGGGCAGTTCAACGGTCACCGGGGAGCTGTTTTTT	NA	TRBJ2-2	TRBV9	NA
CASSLVAAARDEQFF	TGTGCCAGCAGCTTAGTGGCCGCAGCGCGGGATGAGCAGTTCTTC	NA	TRBJ2-1	TRBV7-2	NA
CASSVGTGGSGAVETQYF	TGTGCCAGCAGCGTAGGGACAGGGGGTTCCGGTGCGGTAGAGACCCAGTACTTC	TRBD1	TRBJ2-5	TRBV9	NA
CASSLVGYSGNTIYF	TGTGCCAGCAGTTTGGTCGGGTACTCTGGAAACACCATATATTTT	NA	TRBJ1-3	TRBV28	NA
CASSISGGYEQFF	TGTGCCAGTAGTATTAGTGGAGGGTATGAGCAGTTCTTC	NA	TRBJ2-1	TRBV19	NA
CASRRGTAGYGYTF	TGTGCCAGCAGGCGGGGGACAGCCGGCTATGGCTACACCTTC	TRBD1	TRBJ1-2	TRBV5-8	NA
CASSPPHTLAGGPSEQFF	TGTGCCAGCAGCCCACCCCATACCTTGGCGGGAGGGCCGTCTGAGCAGTTCTTC	TRBD2	TRBJ2-1	TRBV4-2	NA
CASSTTPRLAAYEQYF	TGTGCCAGCTCAACCACTCCCAGACTTGCCGCCTACGAGCAGTACTTC	NA	TRBJ2-7	TRBV18	NA
CASSPGQGAGEQYF	TGTGCCAGTAGCCCCGGACAGGGGGCGGGTGAGCAGTACTTC	TRBD1	TRBJ2-7	TRBV19	NA
CATSDPQGSEQFF	TGTGCCACCAGTGATCCTCAGGGGAGTGAGCAGTTCTTC	NA	TRBJ2-1	TRBV24-1	NA
CASSLRSNALQNTGELFF	TGTGCTAGCAGCTTAAGGAGCAATGCTCTGCAAAACACCGGGGAGCTGTTTTTT	NA	TRBJ2-2	TRBV7-7	NA
CASSSAFLASGNTIYF	TGTGCCAGCAGTTCGGCTTTTCTGGCCTCGGGGAACACCATATATTTT	NA	TRBJ1-3	TRBV28	NA
CASSEEGRGRKNTEAFF	TGTGCCAGCAGTGAAGAAGGCAGGGGGCGGAAGAACACTGAAGCTTTCTTT	TRBD1	TRBJ1-1	TRBV6-1	NA
CASRNTGTSGRASHEQYF	TGTGCCAGCCGAAACACCGGGACTAGCGGGAGGGCCTCTCACGAGCAGTACTTC	TRBD2	TRBJ2-7	TRBV5-4	NA
CASREGDRGNTEAFF	TGTGCCAGCAGGGAAGGGGACAGGGGAAACACTGAAGCTTTCTTT	TRBD1	TRBJ1-1	TRBV6-1	NA
CASSEATTSHYGYTF	TGTGCCAGCAGTGAAGCGACGACCAGCCACTATGGCTACACCTTC	NA	TRBJ1-2	TRBV2	NA
CASSRLSGELFF	TGTGCCAGCAGCCGGTTAAGTGGGGAGCTGTTTTTT	NA	TRBJ2-2	TRBV3-1/TRBV3-2	once
CASSSTGATNEKLFF	TGTGCCAGCAGTTCCACGGGTGCAACTAATGAAAAACTGTTTTTT	NA	TRBJ1-4	TRBV28	NA
CASSLARSTEAFF	TGTGCCAGCAGTCTGGCCAGATCCACTGAAGCTTTCTTT	NA	TRBJ1-1	TRBV27	once
CARVAGASYNEQFF	TGTGCCAGGGTAGCGGGGGCCTCCTACAATGAGCAGTTCTTC	TRBD2	TRBJ2-1	TRBV19	NA
CASIELDFLETQYF	TGTGCCAGCATCGAACTAGATTTTCTGGAGACCCAGTACTTC	NA	TRBJ2-5	TRBV6-4	once
CASTLSGSGDNEQFF	TGTGCCAGCACCCTTAGCGGGAGCGGGGACAATGAGCAGTTCTTC	TRBD2	TRBJ2-1	TRBV6-5	NA
CASSFGGQYNQPQHF	TGTGCCAGCAGCTTTGGCGGACAGTACAATCAGCCCCAGCATTTT	NA	TRBJ1-5	TRBV3-1/TRBV3-2	few
CATSDWAGRGDTQYF	TGTGCCACCAGTGATTGGGCAGGGAGAGGAGATACGCAGTATTTT	NA	TRBJ2-3	TRBV24-1	once
CASSLTGKGLNSPLHF	TGTGCCAGCAGCTTGACAGGGAAGGGCCTTAATTCACCCCTCCACTTT	NA	TRBJ1-6	TRBV5-8	NA
CASSLGQGGRLNTEAFF	TGTGCCAGCAGCTTGGGGCAGGGCGGTAGATTGAACACTGAAGCTTTCTTT	NA	TRBJ1-1	TRBV5-6	NA
CASSNRGTATGELFF	TGTGCCAGCAGTAACCGGGGGACAGCCACCGGGGAGCTGTTTTTT	NA	TRBJ2-2	TRBV2	NA
CASSKITTRLNTGELFF	TGTGCCAGCAGCAAAATTACGACCAGATTGAACACCGGGGAGCTGTTTTTT	NA	TRBJ2-2	TRBV21-1	NA
CASSRSPSIGYEQYF	TGCGCCAGCAGTCGGAGCCCTAGCATAGGGTACGAGCAGTACTTC	NA	TRBJ2-7	TRBV23-1	once
CASSQPAGISYEQYF	TGTGCCAGCAGCCAACCAGCGGGAATCTCCTACGAGCAGTACTTC	TRBD2	TRBJ2-7	TRBV3-1/TRBV3-2	NA
CASSEGGSGNTIYF	TGCGCCAGCAGCGAGGGGGGCTCTGGAAACACCATATATTTT	NA	TRBJ1-3	TRBV5-1	NA
CASSFPTAGSHRDYGYTF	TGTGCCAGCAGCTTCCCGACAGCCGGGTCGCATAGGGACTATGGCTACACCTTC	NA	TRBJ1-2	TRBV4-2	NA
CASSLLLSGGRDEKLFF	TGCGCCAGCAGCTTGCTTCTATCAGGGGGAAGAGATGAAAAACTGTTTTTT	TRBD1	TRBJ1-4	TRBV5-1	NA
CASSSAMASPRREQYF	TGTGCCAGCTCCTCGGCCATGGCCTCACCCAGGAGGGAGCAGTACTTC	NA	TRBJ2-7	TRBV18	once
CASSLGGIAEAFF	TGTGCCAGCAGCCTAGGGGGCATCGCTGAAGCTTTCTTT	TRBD1	TRBJ1-1	TRBV12-3/TRBV12-4	NA
CASSLGSSGVGRTDTQYF	TGTGCCAGCAGCTTAGGAAGTAGCGGAGTCGGACGCACAGATACGCAGTATTTT	NA	TRBJ2-3	TRBV7-2	NA
CASSLEWGTGVREQYF	TGTGCCAGCAGCTTAGAGTGGGGGACGGGTGTTCGCGAGCAGTACTTC	NA	TRBJ2-7	TRBV11-2	NA
CASSLGLAGDQETQYF	TGTGCCAGCAGCTTAGGGCTAGCGGGAGATCAAGAGACCCAGTACTTC	TRBD2	TRBJ2-5	TRBV7-9	NA
CASGRPSGGNYNEQFF	TGTGCTAGTGGCCGACCGAGCGGAGGGAATTACAATGAGCAGTTCTTC	NA	TRBJ2-1	TRBV12-5	NA
CASSLRGSTHLYEQYF	TGTGCCAGCAGTTTAAGAGGATCCACCCACCTCTACGAGCAGTACTTC	NA	TRBJ2-7	TRBV27	NA
CASSQVGRAGTGELFF	TGCGCCAGCAGCCAAGTAGGCAGGGCCGGCACCGGGGAGCTGTTTTTT	NA	TRBJ2-2	TRBV4-1	NA
CARRKRGDLSNQPQHF	TGTGCCAGACGGAAGCGAGGGGACCTTAGCAATCAGCCCCAGCATTTT	NA	TRBJ1-5	TRBV21-1	NA
CASSSPGRGTSGDNEQFF	TGTGCCAGCAGCTCACCTGGGAGGGGGACTAGCGGGGACAATGAGCAGTTCTTC	TRBD2	TRBJ2-1	TRBV9	NA
CASSLPDRMTTNEKLFF	TGTGCCAGCAGCCTCCCGGACAGGATGACAACTAATGAAAAACTGTTTTTT	TRBD1	TRBJ1-4	TRBV28	NA
CASSTNRDQPQHF	TGTGCCAGTAGTACTAACAGGGATCAGCCCCAGCATTTT	NA	TRBJ1-5	TRBV19	NA
CASRGENEQFF	TGTGCCAGTAGGGGGGAAAATGAGCAGTTCTTC	NA	TRBJ2-1	TRBV19	few
CSGGQLNTEAFF	TGCAGCGGTGGACAGCTGAACACTGAAGCTTTCTTT	NA	TRBJ1-1	TRBV29-1	NA
CASSFGGDSYNSPLHF	TGTGCCAGCAGCTTCGGGGGTGACTCCTATAATTCACCCCTCCACTTT	NA	TRBJ1-6	TRBV5-6	once